The rows below give T cell receptor beta chains drawn from one sample of a study of T cell responses to AZD1222 COVID-19 vaccine. Sequencing was performed with immunoSEQ multiplex PCR; in TCRdb, only in-frame clones are kept and a portion is missing. The sample yields 150,000 or so clones, roughly nine tenths seen once. Sequencing was performed on peripheral blood, taken on day 0 of MenACWY control vaccination. These receptors all come from an adult in good health. Both conserved end residues are part of each CDR3. The D gene is left open where the match is weak. Not every row has a clone size; where given, it reads once, few, many or a size class.

D gene	J gene	V gene	clone size	CDR3 DNA	CDR3 protein
.	TRBJ2-7	TRBV12-2	.	TGTGCAAGTCCGCCGGACGAGCAGTACTTC	CASPPDEQYF
.	TRBJ1-1	TRBV18	few	TGTGCCAGCTCACGTCAGGGTACTGAAGCTTTCTTT	CASSRQGTEAFF
.	TRBJ2-1	TRBV18	.	TGTGCCAGCTCCCCGCAACCCCTTCTGGGGTTCTTC	CASSPQPLLGFF
.	TRBJ1-5	TRBV28	.	TGTGCCAGCAGTTTATTGAGGGGGGGAGGTCAGCCCCAGCATTTT	CASSLLRGGGQPQHF
.	TRBJ1-1	TRBV9	.	TGTGCCAGCAGCGTAAGTTTCCTACGATTGGGTGGAAACACTGAAGCTTTCTTT	CASSVSFLRLGGNTEAFF
.	TRBJ1-4	TRBV5-1	once	TGCGCCAGCAGCGACCGCAGTTTTGAAAAACTGTTTTTT	CASSDRSFEKLFF
.	TRBJ1-5	TRBV27	.	TGTGCCAGCAGTTTAGTCTCGGGCAATCAGCCCCAGCATTTT	CASSLVSGNQPQHF
.	TRBJ2-6	TRBV4-3	.	TGCGCCAGCAGCCAAGCCGGACAGGGGGCGGGACTAGCGGCGGCCGGGGCCAACGTCCTGACTTTC	CASSQAGQGAGLAAAGANVLTF
TRBD1	TRBJ2-7	TRBV5-1	.	TGCGCCAGCGGTGGACAGGGCTATTCGCGCGAGCAGTACTTC	CASGGQGYSREQYF
TRBD1	TRBJ2-2	TRBV6-5	.	TGTGCCAGCAGTTACTTAGACAGGGTCAACACCGGGGAGCTGTTTTTT	CASSYLDRVNTGELFF
.	TRBJ1-1	TRBV2	few	TGTGCCAGCAGTGAAATGCAGGGGAACACTGAAGCTTTCTTT	CASSEMQGNTEAFF
.	TRBJ1-1	TRBV28	.	TGTGCCAGCAGATTATCCGGGGGGGAGATCGGAGCTTTCTTT	CASRLSGGEIGAFF
.	TRBJ1-1	TRBV28	.	TGTGCCAGCAGGGGGCCAAGGGGCAGGGGACAACCTGAAGCTTTCTTT	CASRGPRGRGQPEAFF
.	TRBJ2-3	TRBV5-4	.	TGTGCCAGCAGCTTGGAACTTTTCGTCAGGGGCCCTGCAGATACGCAGTATTTT	CASSLELFVRGPADTQYF
.	TRBJ2-3	TRBV4-3	.	TGCGCCAGCAGCCAAGATTTGGGGGGTGGGACAGATACGCAGTATTTT	CASSQDLGGGTDTQYF
TRBD2	TRBJ2-2	TRBV5-4	few	TGTGCCAGCAGCTTACCGGGACTAGCGGGTGTCGGAGAGCTGTTTTTT	CASSLPGLAGVGELFF
TRBD1	TRBJ1-1	TRBV5-6	.	TGTGCCAGCAGCCTCCGGGACAGTGAAGCTTTCTTT	CASSLRDSEAFF
.	TRBJ1-2	TRBV19	.	TGTGCCAGTAGTTTTCGGGGGATGTATGGCTACACCTTC	CASSFRGMYGYTF
TRBD1	TRBJ2-3	TRBV15	.	TGTGCCACCAGCAGACCTACAGGGGGGTGGACAGATACGCAGTATTTT	CATSRPTGGWTDTQYF
TRBD1	TRBJ1-2	TRBV18	.	TGTGCCAGCTCACCAGGGACAGGGGACCTCTATGGCTACACCTTC	CASSPGTGDLYGYTF
.	TRBJ1-3	TRBV29-1	.	TGCAGCGTTGTAAGGAGCTCTGGAAACACCATATATTTT	CSVVRSSGNTIYF
TRBD1	TRBJ2-1	TRBV2	once	TGTGCCAGCAGGGAGGGCCCGACAGGGGACAATGAGCAGTTCTTC	CASREGPTGDNEQFF
TRBD1	TRBJ1-6	TRBV30	.	TGTGCCTGGAGTGTTAAGGGACAGGGTAATTCACCCCTCCACTTT	CAWSVKGQGNSPLHF